This TCR beta chain is from a study of identical twins. In TCRdb, the 5' RACE reads were re-called with MiXCR into one record per CDR3 protein. The table records approximately 700,000 distinct CDR3 sequences, 15% to 20% of them present only once. This clonotype was detected a few times. The same sample was also used in a study of T cells expressing NK-cell markers. That paper notes: Eight donors were sequenced, seven testing HCMV-seropositive and one testing seronegative. Dominant NKG2C+ clonotypes in about six donors made up roughly 1.0-7.0% of CD8+ T cells. Leadership of the CD3+CD56-NKG2C+ fraction also belonged to these clonotypes in several donors. The study did not resolve the HCMV specificity of expanded NKG2C+ T cell clones.

The sequence was obtained from a woman under 30 in good health. The specimen sequenced was PBMCs.

CDR3 DNA sequence: TGCAGTGCTAGGATGGGTGCCGTACTCTACAATGAGCAGTTCTTC. Translation: CSARMGAVLYNEQFF. The V call is TRBV20-1, the J call TRBJ2-1; D is unresolved. The CDR3 is 15 amino acids. CDR1 is DFQATT, CDR2 SNEGSKA, per germline (reference sequence). Trimming took 3 bases from V and 3 from J, leaving 15 bases between them.